The 31 T cell receptor beta chains reported below all come from one sample, sequenced in a study of blood T cell repertoires in COVID-19. Generated by immunoSEQ multiplex PCR, the TCRdb table keeps only in-frame clones and is missing some. This sample has 200,000 to 250,000 clones, with under 85% found just once. The sample was peripheral blood. The receptors derive from a human donor in a cohort sampled during active COVID-19.

V usage is TRBV18 and J usage is TRBJ2-6, with 8 nucleotides matching TRBD2. Looked up from germline, CDR1 is KGHSH and CDR2 is LQKENI. The CDR3 totals 18 residues. Germline trimming cut 3 bases from V and 3 bases from J; bases unmatched to any gene: 10. CDR3 region: CASSPARGGTGGANVLTF. The CDR3 region has the DNA TGTGCCAGCTCACCGGCCCGGGGGGGAACAGGTGGGGCCAACGTCCTGACTTTC.

This clone was found a few times. This rearrangement joins TRBV30 to TRBJ1-1, with D possibly TRBD1 on 6 matching bases. Germline V gene lookup returns CDR1 GTSNPN and CDR2 SVGIG (reference sequence). V shed 5 bases and J shed 1 base, with 14 bases lying between them. This CDR3 has 14 residues. The CDR3 region is CAWDTGQGNTEAFF. CDR3 DNA: TGTGCCTGGGACACAGGGCAAGGGAACACTGAAGCTTTCTTT.

In its sample, this clone was seen once. The chain couples TRBV3-1 (or the pseudogene TRBV3-2) to TRBJ1-1, with D perhaps TRBD1 (5 bases). The CDR3 contains 15 residues. Germline CDR1 is LGHDT and CDR2 is YNNKEL (reference sequence). V was clipped by 0 bases and J by 3 bases, with 11 bases between them. As DNA, the CDR3 is TGTGCCAGCAGCCAAGACAGGGTTTTATACACTGAAGCTTTCTTT. Protein sequence: CASSQDRVLYTEAFF.

The CDR3, as DNA: TGTGCCAGCAGCCGGACGGGGGAGCTCACGGGGCAGTACTTC. Its protein is CASSRTGELTGQYF. This rearrangement joins TRBV6-5 to TRBJ2-7, with D perhaps TRBD2 (6 bases). Germline CDR1 MNHEY, CDR2 SVGAGI. With 6 bases removed from V and 9 bases from J, the gap between germline ends came to 21 bases. The CDR3 is 14 amino acids.

With regard to this clone: Other DNA sequences in the sample encode the same CDR3. V gene TRBV19 combines with J gene TRBJ2-5; the match to TRBD2 covers 10 bases. Germline trimming cut 6 bases from V and 2 bases from J; bases unmatched to any gene: 6. The CDR3 is 15 amino acids. Germline CDR1 reads LNHDA; CDR2 reads SQIVND (reference sequence). In DNA, the CDR3 is TGTGCCAGTAGCCAGACTAGCGGGCTTCAAGAGACCCAGTACTTC. Translation gives CASSQTSGLQETQYF.

This sequence joins TRBV6-5 and TRBJ2-3, with D perhaps TRBD1 (6 bases). The germline V gene has CDR1 MNHEY and CDR2 SVGAGI. V was clipped by 2 bases and J by 5 bases, with 11 bases between them. This CDR3 is built from 14 residues. The CDR3 is CASSYRDIEDTQYF. In DNA, the CDR3 is TGTGCCAGCAGTTACCGGGACATTGAAGATACGCAGTATTTT.

The V and J genes are TRBV15 and TRBJ2-3, with D maybe TRBD1 (6 bases). V lost 1 base to trimming and J lost 2 bases, with 16 bases between them. Germline V lookup: CDR1 LNHNV, CDR2 YYDKDF (reference sequence). This CDR3 is 17 amino acids long. CDR3 amino acids: CATSRAAGTTHTDTQYF. CDR3 nucleotides: TGTGCCACCAGCAGAGCTGCCGGGACAACTCACACAGATACGCAGTATTTT.

The V gene is TRBV19, the J gene TRBJ2-2, with D perhaps matching TRBD1 (5 bases). Per the germline V gene, CDR1 is LNHDA and CDR2 is SQIVND (reference sequence). The CDR3 is made up of 16 amino acids. V lost 7 bases and J 3 bases, leaving 18 bases between the germline ends. In DNA, the CDR3 is TGTGCCAGTACCCCTTTTTGGCAGGGTGACACCGGGGAGCTGTTTTTT. It yields the protein CASTPFWQGDTGELFF.

The genes are TRBV30 and TRBJ1-5; TRBD1 matches 9 bases. Germline V gives CDR1 GTSNPN, CDR2 SVGIG (reference sequence). The CDR3 has 15 residues. The junction had 7 bases not matched to a gene; V was cut back by 0 bases and J by 7 bases. The CDR3 region has the DNA TGTGCCTGGAGTGTACGGGGGACAGGGACCCAGCCCCAGCATTTT. Translation: CAWSVRGTGTQPQHF.

The V gene is TRBV24-1, the J gene TRBJ2-1; D may be TRBD1 (6 bases). This CDR3 spans 14 amino acids. V was shortened by 4 bases and J by 7 bases, with 13 bases between the two germline ends. Germline loops: CDR1 KGHDR, CDR2 SFDVKD. CDR3 in DNA: TGTGCCACCAGTGACAGAAACAGGGTGAATGAGCAGTTCTTC. Translating it yields CATSDRNRVNEQFF.

The chain recombines TRBV7-6 with TRBJ2-1, with TRBD2 matching over 7 bases. J gave up 2 bases and V 3 bases, and 4 bases lay outside the gene matches. The germline gives CDR1 SGHVS, CDR2 FNYEAQ. The CDR3 sequence is 15 residues long. CDR3 protein: CASSLLADPYNEQFF. The CDR3 nucleotides read TGTGCCAGCAGCTTGCTAGCGGACCCCTACAATGAGCAGTTCTTC.

Only one count was recorded for this clone. The CDR3 protein is CASSAEGTGNYGYTF. In DNA, the CDR3 is TGTGCCAGCAGCGCTGAGGGGACAGGGAACTATGGCTACACCTTC. The V gene is TRBV9, the J gene TRBJ1-2; 9 positions match TRBD1. Germline CDR1 reads SGDLS; CDR2 reads YYNGEE. CDR3 length: 15 residues. The V and J ends lost 3 bases and 2 bases, in that order; junction bases with no gene match: 5.

The V call is TRBV6-6, the J call TRBJ2-2; 10 bases align to TRBD1. Germline CDR1 MNHNY, CDR2 SVGAGI (reference sequence). The CDR3 runs 15 residues. The V and J ends lost 5 bases and 1 base, in that order; junction bases with no gene match: 1. CDR3 in amino acids: CASSDRGLNTGELFF. As DNA, the CDR3 is TGTGCCAGCAGTGACAGGGGGCTGAACACCGGGGAGCTGTTTTTT.

The rearrangement joins TRBV10-2 to TRBJ2-2, with unresolved D. Germline V gene sequence: CDR1 WSHSY, CDR2 SAAADI. The CDR3 contains 14 residues. Trimming pared 8 bases from V and 0 bases from J, leaving 10 bases between. The CDR3 nucleotides read TGCGCCAGCTGGAGTTACGCGAACACCGGGGAGCTGTTTTTT. This encodes CASWSYANTGELFF.

This chain joins TRBV19 and TRBJ1-5; D is possibly TRBD1 (6 bases). The CDR3 spans 12 residues. Per germline, CDR1 LNHDA and CDR2 SQIVND (reference sequence). Trimming took off 9 bases at V and 3 bases at J, with 9 bases between the two ends. The CDR3 loop is CASRGPNQPQHF. The CDR3 region has the DNA TGTGCCAGCAGGGGCCCCAATCAGCCCCAGCATTTT.

The rearrangement uses TRBV6-5 and TRBJ2-5; a possible D gene is TRBD2 (6 bases). This CDR3 has 11 residues. The germline V and J ends were trimmed by 4 bases and 9 bases, with 9 bases remaining between them. Germline assignment: CDR1 MNHEY and CDR2 SVGAGI. CDR3 residues: CASSSGTSQYF. The CDR3 nucleotides read TGTGCCAGCAGTTCGGGGACTTCCCAGTACTTC.

The rearrangement joins TRBV5-1 to TRBJ2-2, with TRBD2 matching over 8 bases. After removal of 4 bases from V and 0 bases from J, the junction contained 5 bases not matched to a gene. Germline V gene data show CDR1 as SGHRS and CDR2 as YFSETQ. The CDR3 is made up of 16 amino acids. The DNA for the CDR3 is TGCGCCAGCAGCCCTACTAGCGGAGCGAACACCGGGGAGCTGTTTTTT. This gives the protein CASSPTSGANTGELFF.

This clone has just a few counts. This chain connects TRBV5-1 to TRBJ1-4; weak D call: TRBD1 (6 bases). Germline V gene sequence: CDR1 SGHRS, CDR2 YFSETQ. The CDR3 contains 15 residues. Trimming stripped 5 bases from V and 1 base from J, with 12 bases between. The CDR3 spells CASSYTGRTNEKLFF. Here the CDR3 DNA reads TGCGCCAGCAGTTATACAGGGAGAACTAATGAAAAACTGTTTTTT.

The chain recombines TRBV27 with TRBJ2-7; no clear D. There are 13 residues in the CDR3. Trimming removed 7 bases at V and 3 bases at J, with 13 bases between. CDR1 and CDR2 from the germline V gene are MNHEY and SMNVEV (reference sequence). The CDR3 coding sequence is TGTGCCAGCACCTCGATACCGGGCTACGAGCAGTACTTC. Translated, it gives CASTSIPGYEQYF.

V is TRBV5-1 and J is TRBJ2-7; perhaps TRBD1 as D (6 bases). Germline CDR1 is SGHRS and CDR2 is YFSETQ. Trimming stripped 0 bases from V and 3 bases from J, with 13 bases between. This CDR3 comprises 15 residues. The CDR3 DNA follows: TGCGCCAGCAGCTTGGTACAGGGAAAAGACTACGAGCAGTACTTC. It is translated as CASSLVQGKDYEQYF.

The rearrangement joins TRBV7-8 to TRBJ2-7, with 7 bases identical to TRBD1. The CDR3 covers 13 residues. The trim removed 3 bases at V and 2 bases at J, leaving 1 base unmatched. Germline V lookup: CDR1 SGHVS, CDR2 FQNEAQ. The CDR3 nucleotides are TGTGCCAGCAGCTTTGACAGGGCCTACGAGCAGTACTTC. It specifies CASSFDRAYEQYF.

The genes are TRBV11-2 and TRBJ2-5; 10 bases match TRBD2. The CDR3 is 15 amino acids. Losses at the gene ends were 3 bases for V and 4 bases for J; bases not matched to a gene: 5. The germline CDR1 and CDR2 sequences are SGHAT and FQNNGV. CDR3 in DNA: TGTGCCAGCAGCTTGAGCGGGGGGGCTGCAGAGACCCAGTACTTC. Its translation: CASSLSGGAAETQYF. Filled out from reference TRBV11-2 and TRBJ2-5, the complete variable domain reads EAGVAQSPRYKIIEKRQSVAFWCNPISGHATLYWYQQILGQGPKLLIQFQNNGVVDDSQLPKDRFSAERLKGVDSTLKIQPAKLEDSAVYLCASSLSGGAAETQYFGPGTRLLVL.

On this clone itself: Other DNA sequences within the sample encode an identical CDR3. The chain recombines TRBV5-1 with TRBJ2-2; 8 bases align to TRBD1. V gave up 3 bases and J gave up 2 bases; unmatched junction bases: 3. Germline CDR1 reads SGHRS; CDR2 reads YFSETQ. This CDR3 has 15 residues. This CDR3 reads CASSSGTGNTGELFF. DNA for the CDR3: TGCGCCAGCAGCTCCGGGACAGGAAACACCGGGGAGCTGTTTTTT.

The chain recombines TRBV19 with TRBJ2-5, with 11 bases that match TRBD1. V dropped 4 bases and J dropped 5; count of bases not matched to a gene: 6. The CDR3 totals 15 residues. CDR1 and CDR2 from the germline V gene are LNHDA and SQIVND (reference sequence). CDR3 in amino acids: CASSTSGTGGETQYF. In DNA form, the CDR3 reads TGTGCCAGTAGTACGTCCGGGACAGGGGGTGAGACCCAGTACTTC.

This chain uses TRBV29-1 with TRBJ2-3; 7 bases align to TRBD2. V shed 4 bases, J shed 4 bases, and the junction held 5 bases outside the gene matches. Per the germline V gene, CDR1 is SQVTM and CDR2 is ANQGSEA. This CDR3 has 13 amino acids. The CDR3, as DNA: TGCAGCGTTGTCGGGAGGTTGGCAGATACGCAGTATTTT. Protein product: CSVVGRLADTQYF.

The chain links TRBV7-9 to TRBJ2-3, with TRBD2 matching over 7 bases. The V gene end was trimmed by 1 base and the J gene end by 6 bases; junction bases not matched to a gene: 10. This CDR3 region has 16 residues. Germline CDR1 reads SEHNR; CDR2 reads FQNEAQ (reference sequence). CDR3 DNA: TGTGCCAGCAGCTTAGGCCCCTGGGAGGGAGGCGATACGCAGTATTTT. This codes for CASSLGPWEGGDTQYF. Complete variable domain (other parts from reference TRBV7-9 and TRBJ2-3): DTGVSQNPRHKITKRGQNVTFRCDPISEHNRLYWYRQTLGQGPEFLTYFQNEAQLEKSRLLSDRFSAERPKGSFSTLEIQRTEQGDSAMYLCASSLGPWEGGDTQYFGPGTRLTVL.

The chain carries TRBV10-3 and TRBJ2-2; D uncertain. There are 12 residues in the CDR3. The germline V gene has CDR1 ENHRY and CDR2 SYGVKD. Trimming took off 5 bases at V and 7 bases at J, with 8 bases between the two ends. The CDR3 region is CAISSEYGELFF. The CDR3 DNA is TGTGCCATCAGTTCGGAGTACGGGGAGCTGTTTTTT.

V is TRBV7-9 and J is TRBJ1-6; 9 nucleotides match TRBD1. CDR1 and CDR2 (germline): SEHNR, FQNEAQ (reference sequence). V shed 3 bases and J 6 bases; nucleotides not matched to a gene: 3. This CDR3 comprises 15 residues. For the CDR3, the DNA is TGTGCCAGCAGCTTCGGACAGGGGTTTAATTCACCCCTCCACTTT. Its protein product is CASSFGQGFNSPLHF.

The genes are TRBV11-1 and TRBJ1-1; D gene uncertain. The CDR3 extends over 11 amino acids. V was shortened by 2 bases and J by 5 bases, with 3 bases between the two germline ends. CDR1 and CDR2 from the germline V gene are SGHAT and FQDESV (reference sequence). The CDR3 DNA reads as TGTGCCAGCAGCTTACAGACTGAAGCTTTCTTT. It translates to CASSLQTEAFF.

This clone was counted a few times. The gene calls are TRBV2 and TRBJ2-5; D is uncertain. Trimming cost V 5 bases and J 5 bases, with 6 bases left between them. The germline gives CDR1 SNHLY, CDR2 FYNNEI. This CDR3 spans 11 amino acids. The CDR3 loop is CASSPPETQYF. The CDR3 nucleotides are TGTGCCAGCAGTCCTCCCGAGACCCAGTACTTC.

The chain carries TRBV19 and TRBJ1-4, with TRBD1 matching over 8 bases. This CDR3 is 14 amino acids long. Germline V gives CDR1 LNHDA, CDR2 SQIVND (reference sequence). V was pared by 5 bases and J by 8 bases, with 7 bases of the junction left unmatched. CDR3 protein: CASSLDRDVEKLFF. CDR3 sequence (DNA): TGTGCCAGTAGTCTGGACAGGGATGTGGAAAAACTGTTTTTT.